This T cell receptor (beta chain) was captured in a study of OX40 agonist ivuxolimab in advanced cancers. In terms of the full investigation: The costimulatory receptor OX40 (CD134) was targeted by ivuxolimab, a fully human IgG2 agonistic monoclonal antibody. Intravenous ivuxolimab was administered to patients every 2 weeks at six dose levels: 0.01, 0.1, 0.3, 1.5, 3 and 10 mg/kg. Of the roughly 54 dose-escalation patients, hepatocellular carcinoma was present in roughly 19, melanoma in around 15, renal cell carcinoma in 9 and head and neck cancer in 9. A male proportion of 75% to 85% and a mean age of approximately 62 years, ranging from 23 to 79, were recorded for the dose-escalation cohort. Patients were allowed to have had prior anti-PD-1, anti-PD-L1 or anti-CTLA-4 therapy, and 40% of the dose-escalation patients had been treated with checkpoint inhibitors. Three dose-escalation patients achieved partial responses, one with hepatocellular carcinoma and two with cutaneous melanoma. The purpose of peripheral TCRbeta sequencing was to test whether ivuxolimab changed TCR sequence diversity and led to clonal T-cell expansion. The paper reports the monotherapy dose-escalation portion (N = 52 patients) of the phase I ivuxolimab trial. General findings and caveats noted by the study authors: In the 0.1-3.0 mg/kg groups, partial responders were among the patients with the lowest normalized peripheral clonal expansion, particularly in CD8+ T cells. The antigen specificity of the clonally expanded peripheral T cells was not determined. Low levels of normalized T-cell clonal expansion were also shown by some nonresponding patients. At doses of 0.1 to 3.0 mg/kg, clonal expansion of both CD4+ and CD8+ T cells in blood was seen between baseline and week 6. After ivuxolimab, expanded clones were on average more numerous among CD8+ T cells than among CD4+ T cells.

To sequence the TCRbeta CDR3 region, genomic DNA was isolated from the sorted cells. The immunoSEQ Assay was used to sequence the TCRbeta CDR3 regions. Held by TCRdb, this immuneACCESS table contains in-frame sequences only and omits some clones. Under half of the omission traces to an unresolved V gene where checked; the cause of the rest is unknown. In this sample the table shows roughly 93,000 clones, under 95% of which occur a single time. Of the sample, roughly 0.5% is held by the ten largest clones. Worth noting for this clone: Its cognate antigen has yet to be identified. No quality values exist for individual bases; no much larger clone is one base distant.

Patients with autoimmune disease history or receiving systemic immunosuppression were excluded from the trial. Peripheral blood for TCR sequencing was collected from all dose cohorts at baseline, on cycle 4 day 1, and on cycle 7 day 1. Samples were obtained from an open-label, multicenter, first-in-human phase I dose-escalation trial of ivuxolimab. The trial enrolled adults with locally advanced or metastatic head and neck squamous cell, hepatocellular, melanoma or renal cell carcinoma. CD4+ and CD8+ T cells were sorted separately from peripheral blood before TCR sequencing. This receptor was obtained from an adult with an advanced solid tumor such as melanoma, head and neck, liver or kidney cancer. This material consisted of CD4+ or CD8+ T cells sorted from blood, taken in a trial of the OX40 agonist ivuxolimab.

Read as DNA, the sequence is TGTGCCACCAGCAGAGATCCCCAACCAAGGGGCCAAGAGACCCAGTACTTC. Translated, this gives CATSRDPQPRGQETQYF. Recombination linked TRBV15 to TRBJ2-5; tentative D gene TRBD1, with 5 bases matching. The germline ends are 15 bases apart after V is trimmed by 0 bases and J by 1 base. In the germline V gene (reference sequence), CDR1 corresponds to LNHNV and CDR2 to YYDKDF. The CDR3 holds 17 amino acids from the cysteine to the phenylalanine. Only the CDR3 portion is preserved as DNA: 51 bases, with reading frame beginning at the first base.